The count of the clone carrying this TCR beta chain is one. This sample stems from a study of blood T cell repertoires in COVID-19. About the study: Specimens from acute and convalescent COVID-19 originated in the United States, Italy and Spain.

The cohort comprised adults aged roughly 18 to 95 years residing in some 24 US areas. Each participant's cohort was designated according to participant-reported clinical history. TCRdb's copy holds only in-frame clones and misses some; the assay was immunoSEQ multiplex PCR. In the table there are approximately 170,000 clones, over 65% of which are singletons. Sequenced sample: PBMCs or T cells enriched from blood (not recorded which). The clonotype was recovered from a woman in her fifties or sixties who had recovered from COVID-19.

The CDR3 coding sequence is TGTGCCAGCAGCGCGTCCCCATATGGCTACACCTTC. The encoded protein is CASSASPYGYTF. The chain links TRBV7-9 to TRBJ1-2; D unresolved. V dropped 5 bases and J dropped 5 bases, with 9 bases sitting between them. The length of the CDR3 is 12 residues. Germline lookup yields CDR1 SEHNR and CDR2 FQNEAQ (reference sequence).